The clone carrying this T cell receptor beta chain was counted only a few times. V gave up 3 bases and J gave up 2 bases, with 11 bases separating them. Germline CDR1 and CDR2: SGDLS and YYNGEE. This CDR3 is 14 amino acids long. These data are taken from a study of blood T cell repertoires in COVID-19. Whole-study context: Acute and convalescent COVID-19 samples came from the United States, Italy and Spain. Sources were T cells, B-cell-depleted T cells, or PBMCs; the material itself was cDNA or gDNA.

Per the original methods: Estimation of nucleated cell counts relied on the amplification of reference gene primers. TCRdb's copy holds only in-frame clones and misses some; the assay was immunoSEQ multiplex PCR. V and J calls plus clone size are reproduced from that table; the DNA served to infer D and trimming. The table has over 100,000 clones, approximately 90% seen once; the top ten hold around 1.1%. The chain joins TRBV9 to TRBJ1-2; weak D call: TRBD1 (6 bases). This clonotype was obtained from a human donor in a cohort sampled during active COVID-19. Material for sequencing was peripheral blood. CDR3 coding DNA: TGTGCCAGCAGCGGTAACAGGGCCAACTATGGCTACACCTTC. Translated: CASSGNRANYGYTF. Looking up the rest from reference TRBV9 and TRBJ1-2 gives the full variable domain: DSGVTQTPKHLITATGQRVTLRCSPRSGDLSVYWYQQSLDQGLQFLIQYYNGEERAKGNILERFSAQQFPDLHSELNLSSLELGDSALYFCASSGNRANYGYTFGSGTRLTVV.